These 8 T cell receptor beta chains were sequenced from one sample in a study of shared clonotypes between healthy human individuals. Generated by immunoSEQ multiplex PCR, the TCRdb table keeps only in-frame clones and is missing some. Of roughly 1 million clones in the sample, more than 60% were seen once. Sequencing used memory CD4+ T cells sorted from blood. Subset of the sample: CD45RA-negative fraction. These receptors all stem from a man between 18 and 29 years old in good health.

CDR3 nucleotides: TGTGCCAGCAGCCGGCAGGGGGCGACGAACACCGGGGAGCTGTTTTTT. Translation gives CASSRQGATNTGELFF. This chain links TRBV6-6 with TRBJ2-2; 8 nucleotides match TRBD1. Trimming cost V 6 bases and J 0 bases; bases outside gene matches: 6. CDR1 MNHNY and CDR2 SVGAGI come from the germline V gene (reference sequence). The length of the CDR3 is 16 residues.

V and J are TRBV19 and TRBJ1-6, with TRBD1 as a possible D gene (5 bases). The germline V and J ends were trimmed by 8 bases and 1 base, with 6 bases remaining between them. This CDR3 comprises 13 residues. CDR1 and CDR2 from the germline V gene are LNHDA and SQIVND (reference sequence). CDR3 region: CASQGSYNSPLHF. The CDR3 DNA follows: TGTGCCAGTCAGGGATCCTATAATTCACCCCTCCACTTT. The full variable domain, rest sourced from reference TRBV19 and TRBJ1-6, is DGGITQSPKYLFRKEGQNVTLSCEQNLNHDAMYWYRQDPGQGLRLIYYSQIVNDFQKGDIAEGYSVSREKKESFPLTVTSAQKNPTAFYLCASQGSYNSPLHFGNGTRLTVT.

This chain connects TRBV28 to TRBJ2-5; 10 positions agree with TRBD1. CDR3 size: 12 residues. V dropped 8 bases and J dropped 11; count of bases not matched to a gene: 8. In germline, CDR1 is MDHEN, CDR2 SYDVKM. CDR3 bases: TGTGCCAGCCGGAGGGGGACAGGGGAGCAGTACTTC. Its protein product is CASRRGTGEQYF.

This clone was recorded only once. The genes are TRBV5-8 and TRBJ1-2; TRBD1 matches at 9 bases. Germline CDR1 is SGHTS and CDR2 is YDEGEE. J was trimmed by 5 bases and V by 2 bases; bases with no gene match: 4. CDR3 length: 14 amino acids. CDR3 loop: CASSFRDRVYGYTF. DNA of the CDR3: TGTGCCAGCAGCTTCCGGGACAGGGTATATGGCTACACCTTC.

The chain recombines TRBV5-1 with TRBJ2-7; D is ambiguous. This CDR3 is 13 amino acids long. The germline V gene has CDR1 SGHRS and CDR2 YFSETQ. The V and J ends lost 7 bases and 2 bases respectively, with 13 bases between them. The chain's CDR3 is CASLGEVAYEQYF. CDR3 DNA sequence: TGCGCCAGCCTCGGTGAGGTAGCCTACGAGCAGTACTTC. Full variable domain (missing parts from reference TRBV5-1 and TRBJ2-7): KAGVTQTPRYLIKTRGQQVTLSCSPISGHRSVSWYQQTPGQGLQFLFEYFSETQRNKGNFPGRFSGRQFSNSRSEMNVSTLELGDSALYLCASLGEVAYEQYFGPGTRLTVT.

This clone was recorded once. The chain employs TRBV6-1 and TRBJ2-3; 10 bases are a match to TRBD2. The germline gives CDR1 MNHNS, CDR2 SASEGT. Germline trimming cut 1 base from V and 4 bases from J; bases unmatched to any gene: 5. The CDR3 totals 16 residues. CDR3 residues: CASSEVSGGGSDTQYF. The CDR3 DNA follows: TGTGCCAGCAGTGAAGTAAGCGGGGGGGGCTCAGATACGCAGTATTTT.

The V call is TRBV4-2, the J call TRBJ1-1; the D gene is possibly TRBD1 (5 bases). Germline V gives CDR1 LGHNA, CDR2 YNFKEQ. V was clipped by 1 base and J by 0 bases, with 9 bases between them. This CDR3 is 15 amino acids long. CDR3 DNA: TGTGCCAGCAGCCAAGGGGAGGGGATGAACACTGAAGCTTTCTTT. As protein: CASSQGEGMNTEAFF.

The CDR3 loop is CASSLVWEPTYEQYF. The CDR3 DNA is TGTGCCAGCAGCTTGGTGTGGGAGCCCACCTACGAGCAGTACTTC. V and J are TRBV5-6 and TRBJ2-7; D may be TRBD2 (5 bases). The length of the CDR3 is 15 residues. The germline V gene has CDR1 SGHDT and CDR2 YYEEEE. Trimming shortened V by 0 bases and J by 2 bases, and 12 bases separated the two germline ends. The entire variable domain, with the rest obtained from reference TRBV5-6 and TRBJ2-7, is as follows: DAGVTQSPTHLIKTRGQQVTLRCSPKSGHDTVSWYQQALGQGPQFIFQYYEEEERQRGNFPDRFSGHQFPNYSSELNVNALLLGDSALYLCASSLVWEPTYEQYFGPGTRLTVT.